A single sample gave rise to the 16 T cell receptor beta chains below, sequenced in a study of OX40 agonist ivuxolimab in advanced cancers. Assay: immunoSEQ multiplex PCR; the TCRdb copy retains only in-frame clones and omits some. Of 30,000 to 35,000 clones in the sample, approximately 86% were seen once. Sequences were derived from CD4+ or CD8+ T cells sorted from blood, sampled in a trial of the OX40 agonist ivuxolimab. The receptors were sampled from an adult with an advanced solid tumor such as melanoma, head and neck, liver or kidney cancer.

The chain carries TRBV19 and TRBJ2-7, with unresolved D. The CDR3 has 14 residues. Trimming cost V 0 bases and J 4 bases, with 10 bases left between them. Per the germline V gene, CDR1 is LNHDA and CDR2 is SQIVND (reference sequence). The CDR3 DNA follows: TGTGCCAGTAGTATAGATCTATCCGGGTACGAGCAGTACTTC. Translated: CASSIDLSGYEQYF.

The chain combines TRBV27 with TRBJ2-1; 8 nucleotides match TRBD2. The CDR3 consists of 16 residues. Losses at the gene ends were 5 bases for V and 4 bases for J; bases not matched to a gene: 10. Germline CDR1 MNHEY, CDR2 SMNVEV (reference sequence). This CDR3 reads CASSQGAGGPYNEQFF. Written as DNA, the CDR3 is TGTGCCAGCAGTCAAGGGGCGGGAGGCCCGTACAATGAGCAGTTCTTC.

This clone was seen a single time. The chain employs TRBV5-1 and TRBJ2-1; D may be TRBD1 or TRBD2 (5 bases each). Trimming removed 1 base from V and 5 bases from J, with 19 bases in between. The CDR3 has 17 amino acids. Germline loops: CDR1 SGHRS, CDR2 YFSETQ. The CDR3 loop reads CASSLLNGAGANNEQFF. The CDR3 DNA is TGCGCCAGCAGCTTGTTAAACGGGGCGGGCGCCAACAATGAGCAGTTCTTC.

The chain employs TRBV7-2 and TRBJ2-7; D is uncertain. Looked up from germline, CDR1 is SGHTA and CDR2 is FQGNSA. The V and J ends lost 5 bases and 2 bases respectively, with 16 bases between them. The CDR3 consists of 15 residues. The CDR3: CASSDPGVTPYEQYF. The CDR3 DNA follows: TGTGCCAGCAGCGACCCCGGTGTCACTCCCTACGAGCAGTACTTC.

The chain has TRBV5-5 and TRBJ2-1; possibly TRBD2 for D (5 bases). Germline loops: CDR1 SGHKS, CDR2 YYEKEE (reference sequence). Deletions cut 4 bases from V and 1 base from J, with 15 bases between. This CDR3 spans 16 amino acids. The CDR3 loop reads CASSQVAERSYNEQFF. CDR3 sequence (DNA): TGTGCCAGCAGCCAGGTGGCGGAGCGGTCCTACAATGAGCAGTTCTTC.

The chain recombines TRBV7-9 with TRBJ2-5; the D is unclear. V lost 5 bases and J 5 bases, leaving 12 bases between the germline ends. Germline V lookup: CDR1 SEHNR, CDR2 FQNEAQ (reference sequence). The CDR3 length is 13 residues. The CDR3 region has the DNA TGTGCCAGCAGCCTTAGAGTTGAGGAGACCCAGTACTTC. Translation: CASSLRVEETQYF.

The CDR3 DNA is TGTGCCAGCACCCAGGGCAGGGGGGCCAACAATGAGCAGTTCTTC. Amino acids: CASTQGRGANNEQFF. The V and J genes are TRBV11-2 and TRBJ2-1; the D gene is possibly TRBD1 (7 bases). V was pared by 7 bases and J by 5 bases, with 18 bases between. Germline V gives CDR1 SGHAT, CDR2 FQNNGV. The CDR3 contains 15 residues. Supplemented by reference TRBV11-2 and TRBJ2-1, the full variable domain reads EAGVAQSPRYKIIEKRQSVAFWCNPISGHATLYWYQQILGQGPKLLIQFQNNGVVDDSQLPKDRFSAERLKGVDSTLKIQPAKLEDSAVYLCASTQGRGANNEQFFGPGTRLTVL.

In its sample, this clone was seen once. The V gene is TRBV28, the J gene TRBJ1-5; 7 nucleotides line up with TRBD1. The trim removed 5 bases at V and 5 bases at J, leaving 9 bases unmatched. The CDR3 is 15 residues long. The germline gives CDR1 MDHEN, CDR2 SYDVKM. CDR3 region: CASSLEGARDQPQHF. CDR3 nucleotide sequence: TGTGCCAGCAGTCTCGAGGGGGCGCGGGATCAGCCCCAGCATTTT. Variable domain in full (rest from reference TRBV28 and TRBJ1-5): DVKVTQSSRYLVKRTGEKVFLECVQDMDHENMFWYRQDPGLGLRLIYFSYDVKMKEKGDIPEGYSVSREKKERFSLILESASTNQTSMYLCASSLEGARDQPQHFGDGTRLSIL.

This clone was found a few times. This chain joins TRBV7-9 and TRBJ1-1; D is unresolved. This CDR3 region has 13 residues. Germline assignment: CDR1 SEHNR and CDR2 FQNEAQ (reference sequence). The germline V and J ends were trimmed by 2 bases and 4 bases, with 8 bases remaining between them. CDR3: CASSLLGATEAFF. The CDR3, as DNA: TGTGCCAGCAGCTTACTGGGTGCCACTGAAGCTTTCTTT. Full variable domain (rest looked up from reference TRBV7-9 and TRBJ1-1): DTGVSQNPRHKITKRGQNVTFRCDPISEHNRLYWYRQTLGQGPEFLTYFQNEAQLEKSRLLSDRFSAERPKGSFSTLEIQRTEQGDSAMYLCASSLLGATEAFFGQGTRLTVV.

This chain links TRBV9 with TRBJ1-4, with 11 bases lining up with TRBD1. CDR3 length equals 15 residues. The trim removed 0 bases at V and 8 bases at J, leaving 3 bases unmatched. Germline V gene data show CDR1 as SGDLS and CDR2 as YYNGEE. As DNA, the CDR3 is TGTGCCAGCAGCGTAGATGGACAGGGGGCGGAAAAACTGTTTTTT. Protein sequence: CASSVDGQGAEKLFF. Variable domain in full (rest from reference TRBV9 and TRBJ1-4): DSGVTQTPKHLITATGQRVTLRCSPRSGDLSVYWYQQSLDQGLQFLIQYYNGEERAKGNILERFSAQQFPDLHSELNLSSLELGDSALYFCASSVDGQGAEKLFFGSGTQLSVL.

The chain uses TRBV2 and TRBJ2-6, with no clear D. Trimming took off 5 bases at V and 0 bases at J, with 14 bases between the two ends. Germline V gene lookup returns CDR1 SNHLY and CDR2 FYNNEI. The CDR3 consists of 17 residues. The CDR3 DNA reads as TGTGCCAGCAGTCCTGAGACTGCAAGCTCTGGGGCCAACGTCCTGACTTTC. It yields the protein CASSPETASSGANVLTF.

The DNA of the CDR3 is TGTGCCAGCAGCTTTCAAGAGACCCAGTACTTC. Protein product: CASSFQETQYF. The chain combines TRBV11-2 with TRBJ2-5; no definite D call. CDR3 size: 11 residues. Looked up from germline, CDR1 is SGHAT and CDR2 is FQNNGV. Trimming stripped 3 bases from V and 2 bases from J, with 1 base between.

This sequence joins TRBV19 and TRBJ1-5; D is possibly TRBD1 (6 bases). The CDR3 spans 14 residues. The V and J ends lost 5 bases and 4 bases respectively, with 12 bases between them. Germline V gene sequence: CDR1 LNHDA, CDR2 SQIVND (reference sequence). CDR3 nucleotide sequence: TGTGCCAGTAGTGCGGGACACTTAAATCAGCCCCAGCATTTT. Protein: CASSAGHLNQPQHF. Using reference TRBV19 and TRBJ1-5 for the parts outside the CDR3, the full variable domain is DGGITQSPKYLFRKEGQNVTLSCEQNLNHDAMYWYRQDPGQGLRLIYYSQIVNDFQKGDIAEGYSVSREKKESFPLTVTSAQKNPTAFYLCASSAGHLNQPQHFGDGTRLSIL.

The J gene is TRBJ1-2, the V gene TRBV9; D is unclear. V lost 4 bases and J lost 2, with 15 bases in between. The CDR3 length is 15 residues. The V gene's germline CDR1 is SGDLS and CDR2 YYNGEE. The CDR3 DNA reads as TGTGCCAGCAGCCCTCGTAAGACCCGAAACTATGGCTACACCTTC. Amino acid sequence: CASSPRKTRNYGYTF.

V gene TRBV29-1 combines with J gene TRBJ2-1; D is perhaps TRBD2 (5 bases). Germline values: CDR1 SQVTM, CDR2 ANQGSEA. The CDR3 length is 14 residues. Trimming took 0 bases from V and 2 from J, leaving 8 bases between them. The CDR3 here is CSVEERVTYNEQFF. In DNA form, the CDR3 reads TGCAGCGTTGAAGAGCGGGTAACCTACAATGAGCAGTTCTTC.

V gene TRBV9 combines with J gene TRBJ2-3, with a tentative D call TRBD2 (7 bases). This CDR3 comprises 15 residues. CDR1 is SGDLS and CDR2 is YYNGEE in the germline V gene. The ends were cut back, 0 bases at V and 2 bases at J, with 10 bases in the middle. The CDR3 bases are TGTGCCAGCAGCGTAGAAGGGGGGGCCACAGATACGCAGTATTTT. This translates into CASSVEGGATDTQYF.